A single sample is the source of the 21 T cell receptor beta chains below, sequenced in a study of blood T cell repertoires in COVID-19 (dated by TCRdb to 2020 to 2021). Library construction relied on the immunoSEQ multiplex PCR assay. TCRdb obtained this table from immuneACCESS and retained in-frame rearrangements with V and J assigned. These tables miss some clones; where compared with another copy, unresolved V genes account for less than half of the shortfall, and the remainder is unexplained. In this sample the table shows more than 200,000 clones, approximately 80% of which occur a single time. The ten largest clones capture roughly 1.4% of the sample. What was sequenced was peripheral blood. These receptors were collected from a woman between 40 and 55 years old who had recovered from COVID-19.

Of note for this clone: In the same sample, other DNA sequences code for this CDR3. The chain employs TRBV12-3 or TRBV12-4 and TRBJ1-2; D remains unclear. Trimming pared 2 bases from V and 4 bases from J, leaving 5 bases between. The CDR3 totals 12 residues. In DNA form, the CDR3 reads TGTGCCAGCAGTTTATACGGCTATGGCTACACCTTC. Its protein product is CASSLYGYGYTF.

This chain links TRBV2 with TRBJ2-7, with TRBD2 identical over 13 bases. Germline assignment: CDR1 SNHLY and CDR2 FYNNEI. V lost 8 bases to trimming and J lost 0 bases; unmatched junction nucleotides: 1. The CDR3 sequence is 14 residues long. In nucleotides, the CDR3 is TGTGCCAGCCGACTAGCGGGGGGCTCCTACGAGCAGTACTTC. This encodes CASRLAGGSYEQYF.

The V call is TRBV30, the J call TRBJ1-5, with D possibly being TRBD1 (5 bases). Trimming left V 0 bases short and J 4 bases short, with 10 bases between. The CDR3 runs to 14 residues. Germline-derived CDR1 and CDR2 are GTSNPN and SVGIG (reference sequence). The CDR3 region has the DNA TGTGCCTGGAGTGTTGGACAACGAAATCAGCCCCAGCATTTT. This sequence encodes CAWSVGQRNQPQHF.

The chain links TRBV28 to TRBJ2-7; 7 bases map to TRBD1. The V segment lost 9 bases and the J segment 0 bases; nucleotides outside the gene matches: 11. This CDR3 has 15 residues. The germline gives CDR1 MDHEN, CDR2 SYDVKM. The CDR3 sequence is CASQGQVEDSYEQYF. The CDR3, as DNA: TGTGCCAGTCAAGGACAGGTTGAGGACTCCTACGAGCAGTACTTC. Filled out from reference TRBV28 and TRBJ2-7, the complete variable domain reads DVKVTQSSRYLVKRTGEKVFLECVQDMDHENMFWYRQDPGLGLRLIYFSYDVKMKEKGDIPEGYSVSREKKERFSLILESASTNQTSMYLCASQGQVEDSYEQYFGPGTRLTVT.

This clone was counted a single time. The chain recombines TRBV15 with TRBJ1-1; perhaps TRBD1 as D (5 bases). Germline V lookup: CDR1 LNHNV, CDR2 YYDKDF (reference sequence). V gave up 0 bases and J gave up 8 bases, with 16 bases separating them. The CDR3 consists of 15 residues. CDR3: CATSRDLIVDSEAFF. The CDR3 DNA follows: TGTGCCACCAGCAGAGATCTGATCGTCGACAGCGAAGCTTTCTTT.

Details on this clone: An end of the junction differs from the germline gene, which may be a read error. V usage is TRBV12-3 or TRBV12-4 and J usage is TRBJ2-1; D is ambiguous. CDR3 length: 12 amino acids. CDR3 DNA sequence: TGTGCCAGCAGTCCCATCGCAGGCAGTCAAGTCTTC. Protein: CASSPIAGSQVF.

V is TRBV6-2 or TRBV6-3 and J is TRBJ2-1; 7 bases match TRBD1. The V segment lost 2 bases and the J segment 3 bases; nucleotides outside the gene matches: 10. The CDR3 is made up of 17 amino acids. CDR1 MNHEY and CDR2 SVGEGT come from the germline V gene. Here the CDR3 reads CASSYQLGQEVYNEQFF. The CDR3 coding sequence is TGTGCCAGCAGTTACCAACTCGGACAGGAGGTCTACAATGAGCAGTTCTTC.

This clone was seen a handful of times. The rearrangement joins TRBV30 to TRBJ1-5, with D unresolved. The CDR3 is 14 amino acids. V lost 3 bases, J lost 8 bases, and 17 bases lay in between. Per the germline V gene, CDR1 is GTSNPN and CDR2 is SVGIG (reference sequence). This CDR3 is CAWSAGRRVEPQHF. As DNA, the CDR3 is TGTGCCTGGAGCGCCGGGCGGCGGGTTGAGCCCCAGCATTTT.

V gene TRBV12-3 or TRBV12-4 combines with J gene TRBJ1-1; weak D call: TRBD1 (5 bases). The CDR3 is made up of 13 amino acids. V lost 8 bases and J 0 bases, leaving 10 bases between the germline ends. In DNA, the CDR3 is TGTGCCAGCGATGACAGAATGAACACTGAAGCTTTCTTT. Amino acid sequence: CASDDRMNTEAFF.

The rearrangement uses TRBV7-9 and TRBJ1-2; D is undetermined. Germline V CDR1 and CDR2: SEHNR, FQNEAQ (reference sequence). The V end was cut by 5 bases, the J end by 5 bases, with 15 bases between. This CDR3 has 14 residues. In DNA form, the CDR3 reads TGTGCCAGCAGCGCCTTTAACGGCGGTTATGGCTACACCTTC. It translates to CASSAFNGGYGYTF. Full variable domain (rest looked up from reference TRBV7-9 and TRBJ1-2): DTGVSQNPRHKITKRGQNVTFRCDPISEHNRLYWYRQTLGQGPEFLTYFQNEAQLEKSRLLSDRFSAERPKGSFSTLEIQRTEQGDSAMYLCASSAFNGGYGYTFGSGTRLTVV.

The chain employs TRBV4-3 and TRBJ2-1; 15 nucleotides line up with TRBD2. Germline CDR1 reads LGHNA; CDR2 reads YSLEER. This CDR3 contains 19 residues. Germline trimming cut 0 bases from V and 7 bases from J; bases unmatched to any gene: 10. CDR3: CASSQDWTSGGAGGNEQFF. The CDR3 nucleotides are TGCGCCAGCAGCCAAGATTGGACTAGCGGGGGGGCCGGGGGTAATGAGCAGTTCTTC.

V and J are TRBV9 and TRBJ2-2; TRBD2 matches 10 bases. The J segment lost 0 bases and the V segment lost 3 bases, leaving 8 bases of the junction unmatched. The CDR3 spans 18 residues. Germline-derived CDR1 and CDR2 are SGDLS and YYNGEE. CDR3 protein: CASSANLGLATNTGELFF. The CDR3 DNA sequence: TGTGCCAGCAGCGCAAACTTGGGACTAGCGACGAACACCGGGGAGCTGTTTTTT.

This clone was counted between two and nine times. The CDR3 DNA reads TGTGCCAGCAGCTCCAAGACAACCTACGAGCAGTACTTC. It translates to CASSSKTTYEQYF. The chain couples TRBV7-9 to TRBJ2-7; D gene uncertain. The CDR3 is made up of 13 amino acids. Between the trimmed V and J ends, which lost 4 bases and 2 bases, there was a span of 9 bases. Germline V gives CDR1 SEHNR, CDR2 FQNEAQ (reference sequence).

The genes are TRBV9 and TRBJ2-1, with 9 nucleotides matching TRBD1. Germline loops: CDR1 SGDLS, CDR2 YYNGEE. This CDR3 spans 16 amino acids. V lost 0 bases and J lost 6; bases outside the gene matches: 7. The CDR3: CASSVAGGQGPNEQFF. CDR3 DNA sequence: TGTGCCAGCAGCGTAGCCGGGGGACAGGGTCCCAATGAGCAGTTCTTC.

The CDR3 DNA reads TGTGCCAGCAAGGGACTAGCCGGTGGCGGGGAGCTGTTTTTT. This codes for CASKGLAGGGELFF. The chain recombines TRBV7-2 with TRBJ2-2; 9 nucleotides align to TRBD2. Germline V CDR1 and CDR2: SGHTA, FQGNSA. The length of the CDR3 is 14 residues. J gave up 7 bases and V 7 bases, and 7 bases lay outside the gene matches. The full variable domain, rest sourced from reference TRBV7-2 and TRBJ2-2, is GAGVSQSPSNKVTEKGKDVELRCDPISGHTALYWYRQSLGQGLEFLIYFQGNSAPDKSGLPSDRFSAERTGGSVSTLTIQRTQQEDSAVYLCASKGLAGGGELFFGEGSRLTVL.

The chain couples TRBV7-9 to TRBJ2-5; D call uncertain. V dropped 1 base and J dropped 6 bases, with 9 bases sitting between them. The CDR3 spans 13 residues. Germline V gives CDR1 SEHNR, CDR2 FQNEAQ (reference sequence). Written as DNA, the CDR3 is TGTGCCAGCAGCTTAGGCTCGAGCCAGACCCAGTACTTC. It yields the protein CASSLGSSQTQYF.

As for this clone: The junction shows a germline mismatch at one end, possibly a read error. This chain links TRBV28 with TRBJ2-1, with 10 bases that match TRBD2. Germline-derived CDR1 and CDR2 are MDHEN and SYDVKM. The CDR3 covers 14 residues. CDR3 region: CASSLAGEYIEQFF. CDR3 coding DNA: TGTGCCAGCAGTCTAGCGGGGGAGTACATTGAGCAGTTCTTC.

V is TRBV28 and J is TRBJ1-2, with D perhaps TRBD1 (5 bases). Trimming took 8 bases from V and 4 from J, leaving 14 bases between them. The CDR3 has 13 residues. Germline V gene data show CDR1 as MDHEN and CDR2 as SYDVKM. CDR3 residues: CASADGGGYGYTF. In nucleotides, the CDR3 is TGTGCCAGCGCCGATGGGGGGGGCTATGGCTACACCTTC.

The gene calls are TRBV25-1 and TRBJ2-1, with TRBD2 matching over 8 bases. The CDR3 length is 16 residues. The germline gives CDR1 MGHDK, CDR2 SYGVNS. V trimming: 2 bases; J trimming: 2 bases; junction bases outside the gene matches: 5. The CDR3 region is CASSERVGGAYNEQFF. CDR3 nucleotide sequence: TGTGCCAGCAGTGAAAGAGTCGGGGGGGCCTACAATGAGCAGTTCTTC.

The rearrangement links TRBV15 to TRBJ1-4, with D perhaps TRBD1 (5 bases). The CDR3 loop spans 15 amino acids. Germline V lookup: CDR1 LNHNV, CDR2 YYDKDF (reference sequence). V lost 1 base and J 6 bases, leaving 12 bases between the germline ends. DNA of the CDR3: TGTGCCACCAGCAGAGGACAGCTAAGGGATGAAAAACTGTTTTTT. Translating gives CATSRGQLRDEKLFF. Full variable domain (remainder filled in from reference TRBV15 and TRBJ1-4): DAMVIQNPRYQVTQFGKPVTLSCSQTLNHNVMYWYQQKSSQAPKLLFHYYDKDFNNEADTPDNFQSRRPNTSFCFLDIRSPGLGDTAMYLCATSRGQLRDEKLFFGSGTQLSVL.

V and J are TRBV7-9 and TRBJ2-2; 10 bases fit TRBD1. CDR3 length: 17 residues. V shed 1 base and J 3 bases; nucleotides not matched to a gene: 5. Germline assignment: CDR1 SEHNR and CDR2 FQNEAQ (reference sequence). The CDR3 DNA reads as TGTGCCAGCAGCTTAGGACAGGGGGCTCGATACACCGGGGAGCTGTTTTTT. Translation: CASSLGQGARYTGELFF.